A selection of T cell receptor delta chains follows, all from one sample in a study of Vδ1+ human thymocytes. TCRdb processed the multiplex PCR reads again with the CATT caller. The data contain 25,000 to 30,000 delta-chain clones, about 7.4% of them singletons. Sequencing used Vdelta1+ gamma-delta thymocytes from the thymus. The receptor source for this set is a girl under three years old who had congenital heart surgery. Each CDR3 is given with its conserved first and last residue. Fields, in order: V gene, CDR3 protein.

TRDV1,CALGGRLFDKLIF
TRDV1,CALGEQLSLVLGDTADTDKLIF
TRDV1,CALGFSYALGVHYTDKLIF
TRDV1,CALGEASTGGYVSDKLIF
TRDV1,CALGDILGRRTDKLIF
TRDV1,CALGNQGTSYTDKLIF
TRDV1,CAHGEAPTGGSRKLIF
TRDV1,CALGEGTAPSCADKLIF
TRDV1,CALGEHFYLGELYTDKLIF
TRDV1,CALGELAGSPSYTDKLIF
TRDV1,CALGDLKGPTGLIF
TRDV1,CALVFFGWGIPSYTDKLIF
TRDV1,CALGPTFPSGLGDTGYKLIF
TRDV1,CALGVLPSYFPKYTDKLIF
TRDV1,CALGELFNPTSLGAPLRTDKPIF
TRDV1,CALGATLILGDRADKLIF
TRDV1,CALGENLVQVTDKLIF
TRDV1,CALGELRLIRARDKLIF
TRDV1,CALGAFPTPTGGLFKLIF
TRDV1,CALGNYVTGAVDKLIF
TRDV1,CALGNVNWRSRGIPYPPLLYTDKLIF
TRDV1,CALGELGAPPWGIHFGDTDKLIF
TRDV1,CALGVRIPTPGVSNDKLIF
TRDV1,CALGEQGCFRGDEGYTDKLIF
TRDV1,CALGELECPPARPEVPTGGYSELIF
TRDV1,CALGEPTQGGGYTDKLIF
TRDV1,CALGELPLNWGIPPYTDKLIF
TRDV1,CALGTKFPSWGIRLGGADKLIF
TRDV1,CALGEGLSDAYCPSDKLIF
TRAV29/DV5,CAASPCLPTDTVGTGGSIRGDKLIF
TRDV1,CALGELPSGGYENKLIF
TRDV1,CALGELPPRDMYTDKLIF
TRDV1,CALGELTYYKRGRYTDKLIF
TRDV1,CALGDSYPPYKGDLGPDKLIF
TRDV1,CALGELFPSLRDAPNKLIF